This T cell receptor (beta chain) derives from a study of cytomegalovirus exposure and HLA in healthy donors. This clone was recorded only once. As yet, its antigen is unknown. PCR employed 60 Vbeta and 13 Jbeta primers. TCRdb keeps only in-frame clones here, not all; method: immunoSEQ multiplex PCR. The sample has roughly 70,000 clones, around 70% seen once. Findings and limits, study-wide: Earlier analysis looked at TCR beta V segments, and most were productive about 90% or about 30% of the time.

Germline V gene lookup returns CDR1 SEHNR and CDR2 FQNEAQ (reference sequence). The ends lost 5 bases at V and 6 bases at J; junction bases unmatched: 12. This CDR3 is built from 15 residues. This clonotype originated in a human donor in good health. V usage is TRBV7-9 and J usage is TRBJ1-2; TRBD1 aligns across 7 bases. Sequenced material: PBMCs. Written as DNA, the CDR3 is TGTGCCAGCAGCCCCCACGACAGGGTGTTCGATGGCTACACCTTC. Its protein product is CASSPHDRVFDGYTF.